In this sample, the clone carrying this T cell receptor (beta chain) turned up many times. As yet, its antigen is unknown. V shed 1 base, J shed 2 bases, and the junction held 4 bases outside the gene matches. Germline lookup yields CDR1 MGHDK and CDR2 SYGVNS. The CDR3 totals 15 residues. The time point: newly diagnosed GD, antithyroid drugs for less than 3 months. RNA isolated from PBMCs was used to make the TCR library. Xi'an, China, was home to the endocrinology department that provided patients. The data stem from a study of regulatory T cells in long-lasting Graves disease. Study results and caveats: There were preferences for TRBV28, TRBJ1-2 and TRBJ2-5 in persistent disease.

Building the TCR beta libraries relied on iRepertoire HTBI primers, and CDR3 regions underwent Arm-PCR. One entry per CDR3 protein, called by TCRdb with MiXCR from the multiplex PCR reads. The table includes around 250,000 distinct CDR3 sequences, about 20% detected once. Separately, the same data were catalogued under a study of T cells in Graves' hyperthyroidism and ophthalmopathy.

The chain recombines TRBV25-1 with TRBJ1-2; 7 nucleotides line up with TRBD1. The sample here was peripheral blood mononuclear cells (PBMCs), taken at new diagnosis, from a patient treated with antithyroid drugs. The TCR was taken from a woman under 40 with Graves disease. This chain's CDR3 is CASSEWEDRNYGYTF. For the CDR3, the DNA is TGTGCCAGCAGTGAATGGGAGGACAGGAACTATGGCTACACCTTC.